This entry describes one T cell receptor (beta chain). Its antigen is unknown. The table came from immunoSEQ multiplex PCR; TCRdb's copy has only in-frame clones and leaves some out. The table lists some 320,000 clones, about 82% of them singletons. The treatment was: over 15 received Ad26.COV2.S at low or high dose, single or two shots; about 5 received placebo; per-sample allocation not given. All samples were drawn on day 63, counting from the first vaccine or placebo injection. It was an adult aged 18-55 years in Boston who was the donor. The sample belongs to a study of Ad26.COV2.S vaccination and SARS-CoV-2 variants. Study summary: Ad26.COV2.S shots went into the muscle once or twice, 56 days apart. General study findings and limits: The study found similar non-spike TCR breadth in vaccine and placebo recipients. After vaccination, reports described spike-specific CD8+ and CD4+ T cell responses as showing substantial breadth.

The CDR3 consists of 15 residues. Germline V gene data show CDR1 as MNHEY and CDR2 as SVGAGI. V lost 5 bases and J lost 7, with 15 bases in between. This receptor was identified in a person between 18 and 60 years old who received the Ad26.COV2.S COVID-19 vaccine or a placebo. V and J are TRBV6-5 and TRBJ1-6; the D gene is possibly TRBD1 (6 bases). This specimen was peripheral blood, taken in a trial of Ad26.COV2.S vaccine versus placebo. The CDR3 reads CASSQGWRGNSPLHF. The CDR3 DNA follows: TGTGCCAGCAGTCAGGGATGGAGGGGGAATTCACCCCTCCACTTT.